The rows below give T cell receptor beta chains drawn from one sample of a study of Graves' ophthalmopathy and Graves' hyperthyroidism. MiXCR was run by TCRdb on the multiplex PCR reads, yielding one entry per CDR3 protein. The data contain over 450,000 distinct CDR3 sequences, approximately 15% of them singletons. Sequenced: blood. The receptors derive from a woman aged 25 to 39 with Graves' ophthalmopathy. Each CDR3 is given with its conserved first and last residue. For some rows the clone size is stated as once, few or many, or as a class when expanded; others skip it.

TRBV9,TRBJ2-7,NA,CASSGSGSRTYEQYF
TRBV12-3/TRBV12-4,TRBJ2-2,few,CASSFYGGNTGELFF
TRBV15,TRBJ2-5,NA,CATSTDQETQYF
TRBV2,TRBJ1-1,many,CASLGGSLMNTEAFF
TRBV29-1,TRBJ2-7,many,CSVIQGEQYF
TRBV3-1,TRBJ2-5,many,CASSQGPQAQETQYF
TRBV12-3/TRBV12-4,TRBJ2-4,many,CASSFLAGGDIQYF
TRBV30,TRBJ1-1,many,CAWSGMNTEAFF
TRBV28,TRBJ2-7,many,CASRRGQYEQYF
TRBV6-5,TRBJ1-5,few,CASSFDRGFQPQHF
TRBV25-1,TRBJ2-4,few,CASSKPKPKNIQYF
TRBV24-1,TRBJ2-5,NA,CATSDLSGPYQETQYF
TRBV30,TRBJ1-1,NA,CAWSLQGLNTEAFF
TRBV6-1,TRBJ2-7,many,CASRQQGARFYEQYF
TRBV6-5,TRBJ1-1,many,CASSYEPEREAFF
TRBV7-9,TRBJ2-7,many,CASSSQGTVIYEQYF
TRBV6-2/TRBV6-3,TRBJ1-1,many,CASSLGLYTEAFF
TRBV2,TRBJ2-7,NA,CASSAGGPPYEQYF
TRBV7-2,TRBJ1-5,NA,CASSLQGRGPGFYSNQPQHF
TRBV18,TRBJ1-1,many,CASSPLSRGAFF
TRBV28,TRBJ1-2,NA,CASSLRGQGGYTF
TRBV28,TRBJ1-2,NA,CASSDLDRYGYTF
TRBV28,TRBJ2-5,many,CASSFRGETQYF
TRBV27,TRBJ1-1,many,CASSLSGGGTEAFF
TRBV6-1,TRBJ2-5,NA,CASSETAGTQETQYF
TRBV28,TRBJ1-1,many,CASRRTASAEAFF
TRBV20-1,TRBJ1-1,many,CSASGGNTEAFF
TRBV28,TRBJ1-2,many,CASSRASGHGYTF
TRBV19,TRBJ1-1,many,CASTPTYRPNTEAFF
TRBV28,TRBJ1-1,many,CASVPGRGPNTEAFF
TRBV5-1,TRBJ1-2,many,CASSEDRGQGGYTF
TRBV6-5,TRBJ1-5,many,CASSPLLYSRLSNQPQHF
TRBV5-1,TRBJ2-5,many,CASSLAEGFKETQYF
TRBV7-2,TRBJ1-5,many,CASSHEGQGSNQPQHF
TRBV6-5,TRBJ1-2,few,CASSYSVGRGYGYTF
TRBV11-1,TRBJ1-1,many,CASSLPLRTGMNTEAFF
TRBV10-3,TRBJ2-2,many,CATRRDPNTGELFF
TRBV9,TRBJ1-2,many,CASSATTGVAYGYTF
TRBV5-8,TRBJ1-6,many,CASSLEGTGASNSPLHF
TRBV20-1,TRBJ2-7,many,CSARASLDTYSYEQYF
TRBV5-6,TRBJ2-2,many,CASSPGQLGELFF
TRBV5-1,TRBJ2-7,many,CASSLEAQGLGEQYF
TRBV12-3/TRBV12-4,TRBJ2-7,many,CASSLREYEQYF
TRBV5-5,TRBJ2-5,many,CASSLQGWGLETQYF
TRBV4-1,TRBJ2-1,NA,CASSPIDRGASYNEQFF
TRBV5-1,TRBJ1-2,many,CASSLQISGGYTF
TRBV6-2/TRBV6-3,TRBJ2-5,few,CASSYGRSPETQYF
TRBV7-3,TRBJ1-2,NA,CASSSKEGVFDGYTF
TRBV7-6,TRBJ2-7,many,CASSLDGTGAYEQYF
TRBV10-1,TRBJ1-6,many,CASSGGQVTKTNSPLHF
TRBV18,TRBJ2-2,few,CASSPPDSANTGELFF
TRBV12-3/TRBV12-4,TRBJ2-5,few,CASSNTRQALPKLETQYF
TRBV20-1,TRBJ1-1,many,CSASPTGTGFWLDTEAFF
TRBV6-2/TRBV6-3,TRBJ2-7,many,CASKADSYEQYF
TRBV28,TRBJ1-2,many,CASSRQGTYGYTF
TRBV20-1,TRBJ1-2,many,CSATRGRDGYTF
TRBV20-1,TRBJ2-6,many,CSARDPSGANVLTF